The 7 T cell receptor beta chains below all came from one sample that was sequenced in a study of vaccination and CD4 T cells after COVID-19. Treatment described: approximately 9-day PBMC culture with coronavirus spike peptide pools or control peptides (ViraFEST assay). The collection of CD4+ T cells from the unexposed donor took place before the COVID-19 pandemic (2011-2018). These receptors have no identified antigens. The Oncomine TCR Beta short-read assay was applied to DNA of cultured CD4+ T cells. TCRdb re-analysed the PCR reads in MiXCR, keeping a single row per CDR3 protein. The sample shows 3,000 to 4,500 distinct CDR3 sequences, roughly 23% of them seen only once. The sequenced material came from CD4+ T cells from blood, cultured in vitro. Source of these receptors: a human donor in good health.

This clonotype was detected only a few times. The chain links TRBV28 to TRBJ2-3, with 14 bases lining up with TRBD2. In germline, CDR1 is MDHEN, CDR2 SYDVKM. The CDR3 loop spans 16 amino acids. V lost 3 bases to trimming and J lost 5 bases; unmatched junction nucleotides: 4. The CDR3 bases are TGTGCCAGCAGTTTTGGGACTAGCGGGGGTGAAGATACGCAGTATTTT. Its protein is CASSFGTSGGEDTQYF.

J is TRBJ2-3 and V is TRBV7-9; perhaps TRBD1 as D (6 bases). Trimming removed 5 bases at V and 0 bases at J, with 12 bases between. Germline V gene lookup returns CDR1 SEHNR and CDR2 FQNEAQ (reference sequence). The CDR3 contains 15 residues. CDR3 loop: CASSPGDISTDTQYF. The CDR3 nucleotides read TGTGCCAGCAGCCCCGGGGACATTAGCACAGATACGCAGTATTTT.

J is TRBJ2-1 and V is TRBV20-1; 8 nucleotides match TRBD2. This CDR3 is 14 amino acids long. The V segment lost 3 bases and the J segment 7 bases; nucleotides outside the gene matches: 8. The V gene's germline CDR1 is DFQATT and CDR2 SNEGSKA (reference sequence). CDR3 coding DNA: TGCAGTGCTAGCGCCGGGGGGGGCTGGAATGAGCAGTTCTTC. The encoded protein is CSASAGGGWNEQFF.

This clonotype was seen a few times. This chain's CDR3 is CASSYGWVAGEETQYF. DNA for the CDR3: TGTGCCAGCAGTTACGGTTGGGTAGCGGGGGAGGAGACCCAGTACTTC. The gene calls are TRBV6-2 or TRBV6-3 and TRBJ2-5; 9 bases are shared with TRBD2. This CDR3 has 16 residues. Germline V gene lookup returns CDR1 MNHEY and CDR2 SVGEGT. Trimming cost V 2 bases and J 5 bases; bases outside gene matches: 9.

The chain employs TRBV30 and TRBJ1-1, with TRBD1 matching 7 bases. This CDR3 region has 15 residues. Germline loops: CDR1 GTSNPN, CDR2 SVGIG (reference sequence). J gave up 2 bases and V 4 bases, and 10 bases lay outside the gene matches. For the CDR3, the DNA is TGTGCCTGGACCCAGGGGGACGGTCCTAACACTGAAGCTTTCTTT. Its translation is CAWTQGDGPNTEAFF. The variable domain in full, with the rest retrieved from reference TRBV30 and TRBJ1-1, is SQTIHQWPATLVQPVGSPLSLECTVEGTSNPNLYWYRQAAGRGLQLLFYSVGIGQISSEVPQNLSASRPQDRQFILSSKKLLLSDSGFYLCAWTQGDGPNTEAFFGQGTRLTVV.

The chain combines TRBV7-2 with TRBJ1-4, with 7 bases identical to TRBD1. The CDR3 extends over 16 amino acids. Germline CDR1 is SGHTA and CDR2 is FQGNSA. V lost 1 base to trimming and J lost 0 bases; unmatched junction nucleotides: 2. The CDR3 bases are TGTGCCAGCAGCTTAGGACAGGGAACAACTAATGAAAAACTGTTTTTT. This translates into CASSLGQGTTNEKLFF.

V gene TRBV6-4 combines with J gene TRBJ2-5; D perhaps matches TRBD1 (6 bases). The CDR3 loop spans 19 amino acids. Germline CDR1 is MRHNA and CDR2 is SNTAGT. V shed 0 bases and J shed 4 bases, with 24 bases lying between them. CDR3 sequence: CASSDSISQGGTKRETQYF. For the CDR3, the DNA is TGTGCCAGCAGTGACTCGATTAGCCAAGGGGGAACGAAGCGAGAGACCCAGTACTTC.